Listed below are T cell receptor beta chains from one sample, sequenced in a study of cytomegalovirus exposure and HLA in healthy donors. TCRdb's table, derived via immunoSEQ multiplex PCR, lists solely in-frame clones and lacks some. Seen here are around 140,000 clones, roughly three quarters observed once, and the top ten hold approximately 0.86%. The sequenced sample consisted of PBMCs. The source is a woman aged 60-70 years in good health and CMV-seronegative. CDR3s include the opening cysteine and the closing phenylalanine or tryptophan. D genes are given only for firm matches. Clone sizes are given selectively: once, few, many, or a class where the clone is expanded.

D	V	J	size	CDR3	DNA
NA	TRBV5-6	TRBJ2-3	NA	CASSWAAGTQYF	TGTGCCAGCAGCTGGGCCGCGGGGACGCAGTATTTT
NA	TRBV5-1	TRBJ2-5	once	CASSSNIKGGEQETQYF	TGCGCCAGCAGCTCGAACATTAAGGGGGGGGAGCAAGAGACCCAGTACTTC
TRBD2	TRBV11-2	TRBJ2-5	NA	CASSPISGLVKTQYF	TGTGCCAGCAGCCCAATATCGGGACTAGTCAAGACCCAGTACTTC
NA	TRBV15	TRBJ2-7	few	CATSPRQTSYEQYF	TGTGCCACCAGCCCCCGACAGACCTCCTACGAGCAGTACTTC
TRBD1	TRBV5-6	TRBJ1-1	NA	CASSPGQGVNTEAFF	TGTGCCAGCAGCCCAGGACAGGGCGTGAACACTGAAGCTTTCTTT
NA	TRBV7-7	TRBJ2-3	NA	CASSRGDSGSTDTQYF	TGTGCCAGCAGCCGTGGGGACTCCGGATCCACAGATACGCAGTATTTT
NA	TRBV5-1	TRBJ2-7	NA	CASSLGWGDAYEQYF	TGCGCCAGCAGCTTGGGTTGGGGGGATGCCTACGAGCAGTACTTC
NA	TRBV2	TRBJ1-2	NA	CASSERAPYGYTF	TGTGCCAGCAGTGAGAGGGCCCCCTATGGCTACACCTTC
TRBD1	TRBV6-6	TRBJ1-2	once	CASSPDRGHGYTF	TGTGCCAGCAGTCCCGACAGGGGGCATGGCTACACCTTC
TRBD1	TRBV19	TRBJ1-2	NA	CASSIASPYRGLNYGYTF	TGTGCCAGTAGTATAGCCTCCCCCTACAGGGGGCTTAACTATGGCTACACCTTC
TRBD2	TRBV7-2	TRBJ2-5	NA	CASSSGLAGVYQETQYF	TGTGCCAGCAGCTCCGGACTAGCGGGGGTCTACCAAGAGACCCAGTACTTC
NA	TRBV5-1	TRBJ2-2	NA	CASSPITGSLDTGELFF	TGCGCCAGCAGCCCTATCACAGGGTCGCTGGACACCGGGGAGCTGTTTTTT
TRBD2	TRBV2	TRBJ2-1	NA	CASTSGLADSSYNEQFF	TGTGCCAGCACCTCGGGACTAGCGGACAGCTCCTACAATGAGCAGTTCTTC
NA	TRBV18	TRBJ2-7	NA	CASSPMGWRAESYEQYF	TGTGCCAGCTCACCAATGGGCTGGAGGGCGGAGTCCTACGAGCAGTACTTC
TRBD2	TRBV28	TRBJ2-6	NA	CASSWGRGVHNVLTF	TGTGCCAGCAGTTGGGGGCGGGGGGTTCACAACGTCCTGACTTTC
NA	TRBV27	TRBJ1-2	NA	CASSAYSGANYGYTF	TGTGCCAGCAGCGCTTATTCGGGAGCTAACTATGGCTACACCTTC
TRBD1	TRBV7-8	TRBJ2-7	once	CASTLQGGASYEQYF	TGTGCCAGCACCCTTCAAGGGGGCGCGTCCTACGAGCAGTACTTC
TRBD1	TRBV19	TRBJ1-1	NA	CASSMGGTGVGDTEAFF	TGTGCCAGTAGTATGGGCGGGACAGGGGTCGGGGACACTGAAGCTTTCTTT
TRBD1	TRBV29-1	TRBJ1-1	NA	CSVAGQGHTEAFF	TGCAGCGTCGCGGGACAGGGCCACACTGAAGCTTTCTTT
TRBD2	TRBV27	TRBJ2-3	NA	CASSFWTSGYTDTQYF	TGTGCCAGCAGTTTTTGGACTAGCGGGTACACAGATACGCAGTATTTT
NA	TRBV29-1	TRBJ2-5	NA	CSVERGHTETQYF	TGCAGCGTTGAAAGGGGTCACACAGAGACCCAGTACTTC
TRBD1	TRBV7-9	TRBJ1-1	few	CASSLGTDRGNTEAFF	TGTGCCAGCAGCTTAGGGACGGACAGGGGAAACACTGAAGCTTTCTTT
NA	TRBV6-6	TRBJ2-7	NA	CASSYSWQRYEQYF	TGTGCCAGCAGTTACTCGTGGCAGCGATACGAGCAGTACTTC
TRBD2	TRBV4-1	TRBJ2-5	NA	CASSQGLSGGPETQYF	TGCGCCAGCAGCCAAGGGCTTAGCGGGGGCCCGGAGACCCAGTACTTC